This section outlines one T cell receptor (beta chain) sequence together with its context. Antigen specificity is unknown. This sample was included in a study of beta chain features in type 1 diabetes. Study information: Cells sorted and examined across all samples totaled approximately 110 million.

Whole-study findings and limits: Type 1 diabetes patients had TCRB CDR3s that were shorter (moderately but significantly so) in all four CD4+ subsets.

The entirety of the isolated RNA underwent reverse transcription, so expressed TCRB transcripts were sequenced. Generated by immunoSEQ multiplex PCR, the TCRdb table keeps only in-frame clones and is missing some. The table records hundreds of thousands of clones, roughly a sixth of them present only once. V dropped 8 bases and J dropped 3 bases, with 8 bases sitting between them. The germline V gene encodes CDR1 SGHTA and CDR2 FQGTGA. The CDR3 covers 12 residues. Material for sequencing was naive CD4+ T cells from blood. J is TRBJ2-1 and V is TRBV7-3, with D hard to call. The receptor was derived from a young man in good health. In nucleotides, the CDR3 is TGTGCCAGCGGTTCGCGCTACAATGAGCAGTTCTTC. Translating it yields CASGSRYNEQFF.